These 5 T cell receptor beta chains were all obtained from the same sample, sequenced in a study of T cells after yellow fever vaccination. TCRdb recomputed calls from the 5' RACE reads with MiXCR, one row per CDR3 protein. The data hold 250,000 or so distinct CDR3 sequences, with 3.6% observed a single time. This specimen consisted of PBMCs, obtained 15 days after the yellow fever booster vaccination. The receptors originated from a man aged 18 to 30 who received the YFV17D yellow fever vaccine.

This clonotype was observed many times. V usage is TRBV6-5 and J usage is TRBJ2-7; D perhaps matches TRBD1 (6 bases). This CDR3 has 15 amino acids. Germline V gives CDR1 MNHEY, CDR2 SVGAGI. Trimming shortened V by 5 bases and J by 2 bases, and 16 bases separated the two germline ends. CDR3 amino acids: CASSDLTGQPYEQYF. As DNA, the CDR3 is TGTGCCAGCAGTGACCTGACAGGACAGCCCTACGAGCAGTACTTC.

Ten or more counts support this clonotype. The chain has TRBV10-3 and TRBJ2-6; D unresolved. CDR1 is ENHRY, CDR2 SYGVKD, per germline. This CDR3 spans 15 amino acids. V was trimmed by 5 bases and J by 2 bases, leaving 10 bases between them. The CDR3 region is CAISSVRPGANVLTF. The CDR3 DNA sequence: TGTGCCATCAGTTCGGTACGGCCTGGGGCCAACGTCCTGACTTTC.

This clonotype was seen ten or more times. This chain joins TRBV15 and TRBJ2-3; 12 bases are a match to TRBD1. The CDR3 sequence is 14 residues long. J lost 7 bases, V lost 1 base, and 0 bases had no gene match. Germline-derived CDR1 and CDR2 are LNHNV and YYDKDF (reference sequence). The CDR3 nucleotides read TGTGCCACCAGCAGAGGGGACAGGGGGCATACGCAGTATTTT. Amino acid sequence: CATSRGDRGHTQYF.

This clonotype was detected only a few times. The chain joins TRBV7-2 to TRBJ2-1; 10 positions agree with TRBD2. From germline, CDR1 is SGHTA and CDR2 FQGNSA. V was pared by 1 base and J by 5 bases, with 5 bases of the junction left unmatched. The CDR3 consists of 16 residues. Written as DNA, the CDR3 is TGTGCCAGCAGCTTAGTTGGTCTAGCGGGAGACAATGAGCAGTTCTTC. Its protein is CASSLVGLAGDNEQFF.

The chain uses TRBV11-2 and TRBJ2-7, with 7 bases lining up with TRBD2. Germline CDR1 SGHAT, CDR2 FQNNGV. The CDR3 has 15 residues. V lost 5 bases to trimming and J lost 3 bases; unmatched junction nucleotides: 10. The CDR3 loop reads CASSLLSGAGYEQYF. Written as DNA, the CDR3 is TGTGCCAGCAGCCTTCTCAGCGGGGCTGGCTACGAGCAGTACTTC.